What follows describes a single TCR beta chain. Clones were read by immunoSEQ multiplex PCR, and TCRdb kept only the in-frame ones, dropping some. The sample comprises about 44,000 clones, approximately 87% of which are singletons, and 10% to 13% rests with the top ten. CDR1 is KGHDR and CDR2 is SFDVKD in the germline V gene. This CDR3 is built from 15 residues. Between the trimmed V and J ends, which lost 2 bases and 4 bases, there was a span of 10 bases. This sample is drawn from a study of control samples from healthy donors and cancer patients. The chain combines TRBV24-1 with TRBJ2-2; maybe TRBD2 (6 bases). The sequenced sample was PBMCs. The TCR sequence derives from a woman aged 55-75 years with lung cancer. The CDR3 DNA follows: TGTGCCACCAGTGATTCGAGGCGGGGCACCGGGGAGCTGTTTTTT. Translation gives CATSDSRRGTGELFF.